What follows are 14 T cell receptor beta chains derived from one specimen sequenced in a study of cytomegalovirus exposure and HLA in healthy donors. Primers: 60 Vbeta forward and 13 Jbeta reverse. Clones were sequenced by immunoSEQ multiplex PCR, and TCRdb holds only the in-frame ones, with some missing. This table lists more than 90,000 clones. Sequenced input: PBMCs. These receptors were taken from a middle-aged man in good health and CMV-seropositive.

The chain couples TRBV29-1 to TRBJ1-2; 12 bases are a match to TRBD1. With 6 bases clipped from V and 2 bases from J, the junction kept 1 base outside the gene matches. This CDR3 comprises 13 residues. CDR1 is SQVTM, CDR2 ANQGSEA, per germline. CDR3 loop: CSVGTGGNYGYTF. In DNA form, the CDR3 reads TGCAGCGTGGGGACAGGGGGCAACTATGGCTACACCTTC.

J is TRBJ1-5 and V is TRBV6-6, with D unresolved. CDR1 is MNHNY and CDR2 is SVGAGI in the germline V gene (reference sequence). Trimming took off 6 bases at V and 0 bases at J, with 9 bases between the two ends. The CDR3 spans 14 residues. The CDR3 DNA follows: TGTGCCAGCAGCGAGGAGTATAGCAATCAGCCCCAGCATTTT. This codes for CASSEEYSNQPQHF.

CDR3 sequence (DNA): TGTGCCAGCAGCGCCTCTAGTGGCGGGTACGAGCAGTACTTC. Its translation is CASSASSGGYEQYF. The chain couples TRBV5-6 to TRBJ2-7, with D possibly TRBD2 on 5 matching bases. Germline V gene data show CDR1 as SGHDT and CDR2 as YYEEEE. The V end was cut by 4 bases, the J end by 4 bases, with 15 bases between. CDR3 length equals 14 residues. The full variable domain, its missing parts supplied by reference TRBV5-6 and TRBJ2-7, is DAGVTQSPTHLIKTRGQQVTLRCSPKSGHDTVSWYQQALGQGPQFIFQYYEEEERQRGNFPDRFSGHQFPNYSSELNVNALLLGDSALYLCASSASSGGYEQYFGPGTRLTVT.

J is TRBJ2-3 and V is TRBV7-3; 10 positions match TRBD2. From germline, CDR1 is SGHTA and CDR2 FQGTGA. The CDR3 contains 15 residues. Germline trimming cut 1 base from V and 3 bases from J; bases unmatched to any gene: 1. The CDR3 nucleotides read TGTGCCAGCAGCTTAATGACTAGCGGGACAGATACGCAGTATTTT. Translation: CASSLMTSGTDTQYF.

The CDR3 bases are TGTGCCAGCAGGCCGACAGGGGGCGCATCCGGGGAGCTGTTTTTT. As protein: CASRPTGGASGELFF. The rearrangement links TRBV28 to TRBJ2-2; 10 positions match TRBD1. The V gene's germline CDR1 is MDHEN and CDR2 SYDVKM. The CDR3 has 15 amino acids. J lost 6 bases, V lost 6 bases, and 7 bases had no gene match.

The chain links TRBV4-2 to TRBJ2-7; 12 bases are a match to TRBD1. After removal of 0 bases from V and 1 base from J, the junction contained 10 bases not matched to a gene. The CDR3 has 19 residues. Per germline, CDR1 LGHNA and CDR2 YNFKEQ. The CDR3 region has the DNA TGTGCCAGCAGCCAAGATTTCACATGGGGACAGGGGGCGTCCTACGAGCAGTACTTC. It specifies CASSQDFTWGQGASYEQYF.

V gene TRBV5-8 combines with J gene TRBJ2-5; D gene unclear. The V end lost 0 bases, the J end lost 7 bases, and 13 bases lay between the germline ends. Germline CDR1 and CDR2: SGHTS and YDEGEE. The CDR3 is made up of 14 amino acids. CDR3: CASSLAEVAGTQYF. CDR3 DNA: TGTGCCAGCAGCTTGGCTGAGGTGGCCGGGACCCAGTACTTC.

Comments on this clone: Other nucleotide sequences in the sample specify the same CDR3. CDR3 bases: TGCAGCGTTGAAGATTTTGGGCAGGCCGGATCCTACGAGCAGTACTTC. Translating it yields CSVEDFGQAGSYEQYF. V is TRBV29-1 and J is TRBJ2-7; D unresolved. The CDR3 has 16 residues. The germline gives CDR1 SQVTM, CDR2 ANQGSEA. Between the trimmed V and J ends, which lost 0 bases and 1 base, there was a span of 16 bases.

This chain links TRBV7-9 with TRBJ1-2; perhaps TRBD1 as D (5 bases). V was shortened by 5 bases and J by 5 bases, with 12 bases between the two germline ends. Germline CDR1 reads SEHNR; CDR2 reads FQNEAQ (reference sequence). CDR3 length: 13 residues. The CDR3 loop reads CASSGGTDYGYTF. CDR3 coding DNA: TGTGCCAGCAGCGGGGGGACCGATTATGGCTACACCTTC.

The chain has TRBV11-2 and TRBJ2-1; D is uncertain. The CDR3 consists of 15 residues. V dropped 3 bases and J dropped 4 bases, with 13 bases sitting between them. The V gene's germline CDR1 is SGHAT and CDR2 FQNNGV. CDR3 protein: CASSFWIASYNEQFF. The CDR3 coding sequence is TGTGCCAGCAGCTTTTGGATAGCCTCATACAATGAGCAGTTCTTC.

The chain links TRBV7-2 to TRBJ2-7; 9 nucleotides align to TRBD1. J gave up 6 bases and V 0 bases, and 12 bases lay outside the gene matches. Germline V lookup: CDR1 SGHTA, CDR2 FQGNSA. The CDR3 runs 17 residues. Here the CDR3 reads CASSLAPIGTGPSEQYF. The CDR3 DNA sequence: TGTGCCAGCAGCTTAGCGCCCATCGGGACAGGGCCCTCCGAGCAGTACTTC.

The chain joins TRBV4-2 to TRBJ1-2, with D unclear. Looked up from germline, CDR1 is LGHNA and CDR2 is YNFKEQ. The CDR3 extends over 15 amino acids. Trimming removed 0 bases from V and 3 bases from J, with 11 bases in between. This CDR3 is CASSQDFSSHYGYTF. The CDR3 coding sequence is TGTGCCAGCAGCCAAGATTTTAGCAGCCACTATGGCTACACCTTC.

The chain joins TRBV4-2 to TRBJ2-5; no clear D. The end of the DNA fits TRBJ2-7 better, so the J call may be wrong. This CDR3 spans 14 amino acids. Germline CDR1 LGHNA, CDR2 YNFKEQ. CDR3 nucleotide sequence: TGTGCCAGCAGCCAAGAGATAGGCGGCTACGAGCAGTACTTC. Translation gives CASSQEIGGYEQYF.

The CDR3 loop is CASRVTPGANEKLFF. CDR3 coding DNA: TGCGCCAGCAGGGTCACCCCGGGGGCTAATGAAAAACTGTTTTTT. The genes are TRBV5-1 and TRBJ1-4; tentatively, D is TRBD1 (5 bases). The germline CDR1 and CDR2 sequences are SGHRS and YFSETQ. CDR3 length: 15 amino acids. Trimming shortened V by 5 bases and J by 3 bases, and 14 bases separated the two germline ends.